These 10 T cell receptor beta chains share one sample of origin, sequenced in a study of cytotoxic CD8 clonotypes in ibrutinib-treated CLL. The assay was immunoSEQ multiplex PCR, and TCRdb's table has in-frame clones only and misses some. The data show roughly 160,000 clones, more than 65% seen once. Sample: PBMCs, taken after 12 months of ibrutinib treatment. The origin of the receptors is a human donor with chronic lymphocytic leukemia.

The sample holds a few counts of this clone. The V call is TRBV13, the J call TRBJ2-5, with 10 bases lining up with TRBD2. Trimming removed 4 bases from V and 7 bases from J; junction bases left unmatched: 9. This CDR3 comprises 15 residues. Germline V gene data show CDR1 as PRHDT and CDR2 as FYEKMQ (reference sequence). CDR3 amino acids: CASSSPGTSAGTQYF. The CDR3 coding sequence is TGTGCCAGCAGCTCGCCCGGGACTAGCGCTGGGACCCAGTACTTC.

The rearrangement links TRBV6-5 to TRBJ2-2; D remains ambiguous. The CDR3 consists of 13 residues. Per the germline V gene, CDR1 is MNHEY and CDR2 is SVGAGI. Deletions cut 6 bases from V and 4 bases from J, with 9 bases between. The CDR3, as DNA: TGTGCCAGCAGCCCAAAGGGCACCGGGGAGCTGTTTTTT. Its translation is CASSPKGTGELFF.

The chain links TRBV11-2 to TRBJ2-2; D is ambiguous. The CDR3 consists of 11 residues. Trimming stripped 5 bases from V and 5 bases from J, with 3 bases between. In germline, CDR1 is SGHAT, CDR2 FQNNGV. This CDR3 is CASSPTGELFF. The CDR3 DNA is TGTGCCAGCAGCCCAACCGGGGAGCTGTTTTTT. The whole variable domain, remainder taken from reference TRBV11-2 and TRBJ2-2, is EAGVAQSPRYKIIEKRQSVAFWCNPISGHATLYWYQQILGQGPKLLIQFQNNGVVDDSQLPKDRFSAERLKGVDSTLKIQPAKLEDSAVYLCASSPTGELFFGEGSRLTVL.

The rearrangement joins TRBV9 to TRBJ2-5; 12 bases map to TRBD2. Trimming at V came to 3 bases and at J to 0 bases, leaving 0 bases not matched to a gene. Germline CDR1 SGDLS, CDR2 YYNGEE. The CDR3 is made up of 15 amino acids. The CDR3 sequence: CASSGTSGNQETQYF. In DNA, the CDR3 is TGTGCCAGCAGCGGGACTAGCGGGAACCAAGAGACCCAGTACTTC.

This clone came up many times. The V call is TRBV28, the J call TRBJ2-3; no clear D gene. V was trimmed by 5 bases and J by 8 bases, leaving 8 bases between them. Germline CDR1 and CDR2: MDHEN and SYDVKM. CDR3 length: 11 residues. CDR3 sequence (DNA): TGTGCCAGCAGTGATCCTGGTACGCAGTATTTT. Protein: CASSDPGTQYF. Based on the CDR3 plus reference TRBV28 and TRBJ2-3, the full variable domain is DVKVTQSSRYLVKRTGEKVFLECVQDMDHENMFWYRQDPGLGLRLIYFSYDVKMKEKGDIPEGYSVSREKKERFSLILESASTNQTSMYLCASSDPGTQYFGPGTRLTVL.

The chain has TRBV18 and TRBJ1-5, with a weak D call TRBD1 (5 bases). Trimming took 3 bases from V and 3 from J, leaving 12 bases between them. CDR1 is KGHSH and CDR2 is LQKENI in the germline V gene. The CDR3 consists of 15 residues. As DNA, the CDR3 is TGTGCCAGCTCACCCCAGGGTTTTGCCAATCAGCCCCAGCATTTT. Translating gives CASSPQGFANQPQHF.

The table lists this clone with a count of one. The chain combines TRBV4-3 with TRBJ2-7; 7 bases are shared with TRBD1. CDR1 LGHNA and CDR2 YSLEER come from the germline V gene. This CDR3 is 16 amino acids long. The V segment lost 0 bases and the J segment 2 bases; nucleotides outside the gene matches: 7. This CDR3 is CASSQDSRQGAYEQYF. CDR3 nucleotides: TGCGCCAGCAGCCAAGATTCGCGGCAGGGGGCCTACGAGCAGTACTTC.

The chain has TRBV28 and TRBJ1-5, with 11 bases matching TRBD1. Germline lookup yields CDR1 MDHEN and CDR2 SYDVKM. With V trimmed by 3 bases and J by 1 base, 5 bases remained unmatched. The CDR3 is 17 residues long. CDR3 sequence: CASSFGTGGWSNQPQHF. CDR3 in DNA: TGTGCCAGCAGTTTTGGGACAGGGGGTTGGAGCAATCAGCCCCAGCATTTT.

The rearrangement links TRBV9 to TRBJ2-5; tentatively, D is TRBD2 (5 bases). Trimming pared 3 bases from V and 5 bases from J, leaving 17 bases between. The CDR3 runs 15 residues. Germline V gene sequence: CDR1 SGDLS, CDR2 YYNGEE. The CDR3 is CASSGPRSEGETQYF. The CDR3 nucleotides read TGTGCCAGCAGCGGTCCCCGTTCCGAGGGTGAGACCCAGTACTTC.

V is TRBV11-2 and J is TRBJ2-2; D not resolved. Germline CDR1 reads SGHAT; CDR2 reads FQNNGV. The V gene lost 7 bases and the J gene lost 6 bases, with 12 bases spanning the gap. This CDR3 contains 13 residues. The CDR3 DNA sequence: TGTGCCAGCAACACGGATTCCGCCGGGGAGCTGTTTTTT. It yields the protein CASNTDSAGELFF.